This T cell receptor beta chain was profiled in a study of cytomegalovirus exposure and HLA in healthy donors (dated by TCRdb to about 2017). Broadly, across the study: A later analysis indicated that the 95 to 150 validation repertoires were generated on the platform also employed for the 700 or so repertoires of the first cohort. The study was designed to test whether signatures of past pathogen exposure could be identified by cataloging public T cell receptors. A separate validation cohort of roughly 130 different subjects was used in addition to the roughly 640-subject first cohort. To predict cytomegalovirus infection status, the study brought together high-throughput TCR immunosequencing, statistical association of individual TCRs with disease status, and machine learning.

The donors were included in the validation cohort of roughly 120 subjects, a group kept apart from the approximately 670-subject first cohort. The paper's findings and limits, for the study overall: Subsequent analysis determined that TCRs grouped into clusters in the first cohort also showed a tendency toward co-occurrence across the roughly 110 validation repertoires, and about 93% of cluster scores exceeded 0. The validation cohort had no HLA typing available for a later analysis, so co-occurrence within that cohort was assessed over all 120 or so repertoires. In vitro tests confirmed that three of the cytomegalovirus-associated TCR beta chains recognize cytomegalovirus antigens. In both the original and validation cohorts, the classifier was reported to diagnose cytomegalovirus status with high specificity and sensitivity. According to the authors, the approach could potentially be generalized to other disease states and immunological phenotypes. In the study, approximately 160 TCR beta chains were listed as associated with cytomegalovirus. Most TCR sequences were observed very rarely across donors, whereas some public TCRs were present in many individuals.

Points on this clone: Its antigen target is currently unknown. No base quality information exists; no much larger clone differs at one position.

The junction carries 9 bases between V and J, which are trimmed by 1 base and 0 bases respectively. CDR1 is given as SGHVS and CDR2 as FNYEAQ, both from the germline V gene. Its CDR3 holds 15 amino acids, cysteine through phenylalanine. The read is trimmed to its CDR3 DNA, 45 bases read in frame from base 1. To prepare the library, the immunoSEQ multiplex PCR assay was applied. Per the source publication's procedure: A statistical classification framework was built to diagnose cytomegalovirus status from the catalog of TCR beta chain sequences. Sourced from immuneACCESS, this table was stored by TCRdb with only in-frame sequences that have V and J called. A share of the clones is absent; for the studies checked, an unresolved V gene accounts for under half, and the remainder has no known explanation. V, J and clone size were drawn from that table, and D and trimming were deduced from the DNA. This sample is represented by roughly 270,000 clones; roughly 90% of them were singletons. The ten largest account for 0.92% of the sample.

What was sequenced was PBMCs. The sequence came from a woman aged 18 to 35 in good health and CMV-seronegative. The chain uses TRBV7-6 and TRBJ1-1, with the D gene not confidently named. The DNA is as follows: TGTGCCAGCAGCTTAGGGTCCAACATGAACACTGAAGCTTTCTTT. It specifies CASSLGSNMNTEAFF.